These T cell receptor beta chains were read from a single sample in a study of blood T cell repertoires in COVID-19. Clones were sequenced by immunoSEQ multiplex PCR, and TCRdb holds only the in-frame ones, with some missing. This sample has nearly 60,000 clones, with roughly 89% found just once. The sequencing input was peripheral blood. The receptors come from a man aged 55 to 69 with active COVID-19. Each CDR3 is given with its conserved first and last residue. The order of the fields is J gene, V gene, D gene, clone size, CDR3 protein, CDR3 DNA. A D gene is named only where the DNA matches it firmly. Some rows mark clone size as missing; the rest say once, few, many or name a class of expanded clone.

J: TRBJ1-2; V: TRBV28; D: TRBD1; size: .; CDR3: CASSMTGVGGYTF; DNA: TGTGCCAGCAGCATGACAGGGGTGGGAGGCTACACCTTC
J: TRBJ1-5; V: TRBV16; D: .; size: .; CDR3: CASSQSGQGGQPQHF; DNA: TGTGCCAGCAGCCAATCGGGCCAGGGAGGTCAGCCCCAGCATTTT
J: TRBJ2-7; V: TRBV4-3; D: TRBD2; size: .; CDR3: CASSPASGRVYEQYF; DNA: TGCGCCAGCAGCCCCGCTAGCGGGAGAGTCTACGAGCAGTACTTC
J: TRBJ2-1; V: TRBV2; D: TRBD1; size: .; CDR3: CASMQDREVEEQFF; DNA: TGTGCCAGCATGCAGGACAGGGAAGTCGAGGAGCAGTTCTTC
J: TRBJ2-2; V: TRBV11-1; D: TRBD1; size: .; CDR3: CASRTGGLDGELFF; DNA: TGTGCCAGCAGAACAGGGGGTTTGGACGGGGAGCTGTTTTTT
J: TRBJ2-1; V: TRBV5-6; D: TRBD2; size: .; CDR3: CASSQKGREGLEQFF; DNA: TGTGCCAGCAGCCAGAAGGGGCGGGAGGGCCTTGAGCAGTTCTTC
J: TRBJ2-1; V: TRBV10-3; D: TRBD2; size: .; CDR3: CAITGTSGSGEQFF; DNA: TGTGCCATCACCGGGACTAGCGGGAGCGGTGAGCAGTTCTTC
J: TRBJ2-2; V: TRBV5-1; D: TRBD2; size: .; CDR3: CASSWEGLNTGELFF; DNA: TGCGCCAGCAGCTGGGAGGGACTGAACACCGGGGAGCTGTTTTTT
J: TRBJ2-6; V: TRBV6-1; D: .; size: .; CDR3: CASSDVSGANVLTF; DNA: TGTGCCAGCAGTGACGTCTCTGGGGCCAACGTCCTGACTTTC
J: TRBJ1-1; V: TRBV6-5; D: TRBD1; size: .; CDR3: CASKGTERTEAFF; DNA: TGTGCCAGCAAGGGGACAGAAAGAACTGAAGCTTTCTTT
J: TRBJ2-3; V: TRBV7-7; D: .; size: .; CDR3: CASSVTGTSTDTQYF; DNA: TGTGCTAGCAGCGTCACCGGGACTAGCACAGATACGCAGTATTTT
J: TRBJ1-5; V: TRBV18; D: TRBD1; size: .; CDR3: CASSRVGRGPTKLGQPQHF; DNA: TGTGCCAGCTCACGGGTGGGCAGGGGGCCGACAAAACTGGGTCAGCCCCAGCATTTT
J: TRBJ1-4; V: TRBV4-2; D: .; size: .; CDR3: CASSPSGEKLFF; DNA: TGTGCCAGCAGCCCATCCGGTGAAAAACTGTTTTTT
J: TRBJ1-4; V: TRBV4-2; D: .; size: few; CDR3: CASSQEMGGAAKLFF; DNA: TGTGCCAGCAGCCAAGAGATGGGAGGGGCGGCAAAACTGTTTTTT
J: TRBJ2-1; V: TRBV7-9; D: TRBD2; size: .; CDR3: CASSLIGLAGDNEQFF; DNA: TGTGCCAGCAGCTTAATCGGGCTAGCGGGGGACAATGAGCAGTTCTTC
J: TRBJ1-2; V: TRBV7-9; D: .; size: .; CDR3: CASTHRANLYGYTF; DNA: TGTGCCAGCACCCACAGGGCAAACCTTTATGGCTACACCTTC
J: TRBJ1-1; V: TRBV6-6; D: TRBD1; size: .; CDR3: CASSYSRTGVAFF; DNA: TGTGCCAGCAGTTACTCCAGGACAGGGGTGGCTTTCTTT
J: TRBJ1-1; V: TRBV12-3/TRBV12-4; D: TRBD1; size: .; CDR3: CASRQGANTEAFF; DNA: TGTGCCAGCAGGCAGGGGGCAAACACTGAAGCTTTCTTT
J: TRBJ2-7; V: TRBV3-1/TRBV3-2; D: .; size: .; CDR3: CASSLIHYRPLSYEQYF; DNA: TGTGCCAGCAGTCTAATACACTATCGACCCCTCTCCTACGAGCAGTACTTC
J: TRBJ2-2; V: TRBV11-2; D: TRBD1; size: once; CDR3: CASAKTGSTGELFF; DNA: TGTGCCAGCGCGAAGACAGGGAGTACCGGGGAGCTGTTTTTT
J: TRBJ2-1; V: TRBV28; D: TRBD1; size: .; CDR3: CASSLELQGAVGEQFF; DNA: TGTGCCAGCAGTTTAGAGTTACAGGGGGCGGTAGGTGAGCAGTTCTTC
J: TRBJ2-7; V: TRBV24-1; D: .; size: .; CDR3: CATSTSRGSYEQYF; DNA: TGTGCCACCAGTACGTCCAGGGGCTCCTACGAGCAGTACTTC
J: TRBJ1-6; V: TRBV9; D: .; size: .; CDR3: CASSGQSSYNSPLHF; DNA: TGTGCCAGCAGCGGACAGAGCTCCTATAATTCACCCCTCCACTTT
J: TRBJ2-2; V: TRBV3-1/TRBV3-2; D: .; size: .; CDR3: CASSQEGGSTGELFF; DNA: TGTGCCAGCAGCCAGGAGGGGGGGAGCACCGGGGAGCTGTTTTTT
J: TRBJ2-5; V: TRBV10-1; D: .; size: medium-sized; CDR3: CASISSQGKTQYF; DNA: TGCGCCAGCATTTCATCACAGGGTAAGACCCAGTACTTC
J: TRBJ2-3; V: TRBV28; D: TRBD2; size: .; CDR3: CASSLPLGLADTQYF; DNA: TGTGCCAGCAGTTTACCCTTAGGACTAGCGGATACGCAGTATTTT
J: TRBJ2-2; V: TRBV4-1; D: TRBD2; size: .; CDR3: CASRRTSGNTGELFF; DNA: TGCGCCAGCAGAAGGACTAGCGGCAACACCGGGGAGCTGTTTTTT
J: TRBJ2-3; V: TRBV9; D: .; size: few; CDR3: CASSVDSSDTQYF; DNA: TGTGCCAGCAGCGTAGATAGTTCAGATACGCAGTATTTT
J: TRBJ2-5; V: TRBV23-1; D: .; size: .; CDR3: CASSLLRDPGVLETQYF; DNA: TGCGCCAGCAGTCTTCTTCGGGACCCAGGGGTTCTAGAGACCCAGTACTTC
J: TRBJ2-7; V: TRBV5-1; D: .; size: .; CDR3: CASSLTGNSFYEQYF; DNA: TGCGCCAGCAGCTTAACCGGGAATTCTTTCTACGAGCAGTACTTC
J: TRBJ2-5; V: TRBV4-1; D: .; size: .; CDR3: CASSQVATSQETQYF; DNA: TGCGCCAGCAGCCAAGTAGCGACAAGCCAAGAGACCCAGTACTTC
J: TRBJ2-7; V: TRBV9; D: .; size: .; CDR3: CASSFCQRMQTYEQYF; DNA: TGTGCCAGCAGCTTCTGTCAGCGGATGCAGACCTACGAGCAGTACTTC
J: TRBJ1-5; V: TRBV3-1/TRBV3-2; D: .; size: .; CDR3: CASSQGAGNNQPQHF; DNA: TGTGCCAGCAGCCAGGGGGCCGGGAACAATCAGCCCCAGCATTTT
J: TRBJ2-6; V: TRBV7-8; D: TRBD1; size: .; CDR3: CASSPGTGGWFGGANVLTF; DNA: TGTGCCAGCAGCCCAGGGACAGGGGGTTGGTTCGGTGGGGCCAACGTCCTGACTTTC
J: TRBJ2-5; V: TRBV19; D: .; size: .; CDR3: CASSIGGSQETQYF; DNA: TGTGCCAGTAGTATTGGCGGGTCCCAAGAGACCCAGTACTTC
J: TRBJ1-1; V: TRBV7-9; D: .; size: .; CDR3: CASSFGDTEAFF; DNA: TGTGCCAGCAGCTTCGGTGATACTGAAGCTTTCTTT
J: TRBJ2-3; V: TRBV25-1; D: TRBD2; size: .; CDR3: CASSEGGLAGPIELTQYF; DNA: TGTGCCAGCAGTGAAGGAGGACTAGCGGGGCCGATCGAGCTTACGCAGTATTTT
J: TRBJ2-2; V: TRBV24-1; D: .; size: .; CDR3: CATSDFRRANTGELFF; DNA: TGTGCCACCAGTGATTTTCGCAGGGCGAACACCGGGGAGCTGTTTTTT
J: TRBJ1-2; V: TRBV29-1; D: .; size: .; CDR3: CSAMAYREKDGYTF; DNA: TGCAGTGCGATGGCGTACAGGGAGAAGGATGGCTACACCTTC
J: TRBJ1-5; V: TRBV10-3; D: .; size: .; CDR3: CAVGGPQHF; DNA: TGTGCCGTAGGAGGGCCCCAGCATTTT
J: TRBJ1-6; V: TRBV7-9; D: TRBD1; size: .; CDR3: CASSPTGGLNSPLHF; DNA: TGTGCCAGCAGCCCCACAGGGGGCCTAAATTCACCCCTCCACTTT